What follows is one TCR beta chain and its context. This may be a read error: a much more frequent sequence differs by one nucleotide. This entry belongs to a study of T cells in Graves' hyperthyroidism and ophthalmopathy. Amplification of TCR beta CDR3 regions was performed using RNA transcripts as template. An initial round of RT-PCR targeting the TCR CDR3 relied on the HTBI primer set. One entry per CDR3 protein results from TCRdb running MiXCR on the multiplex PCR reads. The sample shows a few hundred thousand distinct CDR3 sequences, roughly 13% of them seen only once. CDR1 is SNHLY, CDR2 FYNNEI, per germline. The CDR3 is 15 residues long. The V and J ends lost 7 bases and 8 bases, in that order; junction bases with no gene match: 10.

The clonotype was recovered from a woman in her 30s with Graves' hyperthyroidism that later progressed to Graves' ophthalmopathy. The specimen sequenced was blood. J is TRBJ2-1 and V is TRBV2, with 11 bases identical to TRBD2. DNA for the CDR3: TGTGCCAGCACCGCGGTGACTAGCGGGATCGATGAGCAGTTCTTC. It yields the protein CASTAVTSGIDEQFF.